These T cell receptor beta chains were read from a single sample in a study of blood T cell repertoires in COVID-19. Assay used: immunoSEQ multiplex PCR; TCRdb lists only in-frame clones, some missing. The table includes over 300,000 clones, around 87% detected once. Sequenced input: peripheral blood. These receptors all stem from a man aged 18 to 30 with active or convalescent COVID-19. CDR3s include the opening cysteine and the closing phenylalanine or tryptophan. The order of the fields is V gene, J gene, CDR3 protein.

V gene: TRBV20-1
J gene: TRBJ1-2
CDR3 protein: CSASPATGGSYGYTF

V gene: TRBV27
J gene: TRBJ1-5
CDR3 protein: CASSFGGRRGNQPQHF

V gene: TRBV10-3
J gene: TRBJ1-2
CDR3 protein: CAISEQGFDGYTF

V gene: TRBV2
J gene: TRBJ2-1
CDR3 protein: CASSAMREVYNEQFF

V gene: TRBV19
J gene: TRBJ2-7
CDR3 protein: CASSVTGFYEQYF

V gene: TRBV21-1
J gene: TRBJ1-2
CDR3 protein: CASSKGLGGDYGYTF

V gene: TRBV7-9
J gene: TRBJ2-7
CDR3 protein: CASSLGQGKNYEQYF

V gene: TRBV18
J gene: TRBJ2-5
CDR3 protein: CASSPLSDTQETQYF

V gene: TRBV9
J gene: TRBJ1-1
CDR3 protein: CASSVNRGGTEAFF

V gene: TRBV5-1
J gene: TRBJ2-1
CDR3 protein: CASSLPSSEQFF

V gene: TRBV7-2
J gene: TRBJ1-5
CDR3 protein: CASSSRGGAEPQHF

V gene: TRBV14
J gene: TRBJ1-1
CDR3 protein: CASSPQVDTEAFF

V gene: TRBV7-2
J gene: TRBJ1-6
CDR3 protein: CASSPTASLSPLHF

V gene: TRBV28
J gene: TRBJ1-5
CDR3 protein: CASSEVGGYQPQHF